The rows below give T cell receptor beta chains drawn from one sample of a study of shared clonotypes between healthy human individuals. Profiling relied on immunoSEQ multiplex PCR, and the TCRdb table lists in-frame clones only, not all of them. The sample has about 960,000 clones, 76% seen once. The sequenced material came from memory CD4+ T cells sorted from blood. The source of these receptors is a man younger than 35 in good health. The CDR3 runs from the conserved cysteine through the conserved F or W. Each record gives: J gene, V gene, clone size, D gene, CDR3 DNA, CDR3 protein. A D gene is named only where the DNA matches it firmly. Rows may omit the clone size; those that give it use once, few, many or a size class.

TRBJ1-2	TRBV18	NA	TRBD1	TGTGCCAGCTCACAAGGGACAGGGGATTTTGGCTACACCTTC	CASSQGTGDFGYTF
TRBJ2-5	TRBV7-9	NA	NA	TGTGCCAGCAGTCCCGTGGGCGGGGAGACCCAGTACTTC	CASSPVGGETQYF
TRBJ1-3	TRBV27	NA	NA	TGTGCCAGCAGACGTGTCGGTGGAAACACCATATATTTT	CASRRVGGNTIYF
TRBJ2-5	TRBV5-1	once	NA	TGCGCCAGCAGCTTGGACTCGAGGGCAGAGACCCAGTACTTC	CASSLDSRAETQYF
TRBJ1-1	TRBV6-5	once	NA	TGTGCCAGCAGCCATTCCGGGACAATGGTACCTTTCTTT	CASSHSGTMVPFF
TRBJ2-7	TRBV9	NA	TRBD2	TGTGCCAGCAGCCCATCGATACTAGCGGGGGACCTGTTCGAGCAGTACTTC	CASSPSILAGDLFEQYF
TRBJ2-3	TRBV5-6	NA	TRBD2	TGTGCCAGCAGCTCCCCTGCGGGGGGAGATACGCAGTATTTT	CASSSPAGGDTQYF
TRBJ1-2	TRBV10-2	NA	TRBD1	TGCGCCAGCAGTGAGGGGGACAGGGGGTACTATGGCTACACCTTC	CASSEGDRGYYGYTF
TRBJ1-3	TRBV5-1	NA	TRBD1	TGCGCCAGTTGGCCCGGGACAGGAGAAAACACCATATATTTT	CASWPGTGENTIYF
TRBJ2-7	TRBV7-9	NA	NA	TGTGCCAGCAGCTTAAGTTTAAAGGGATACGAGCAGTACTTC	CASSLSLKGYEQYF
TRBJ1-2	TRBV7-9	once	TRBD1	TGTGCCAGCAGCGCGACAGGGGCTAGAGATTATGGCTACACCTTC	CASSATGARDYGYTF
TRBJ2-5	TRBV14	NA	NA	TGTGCCAGCAGCCGGCGGGCGGAGACCCAGTACTTC	CASSRRAETQYF
TRBJ1-4	TRBV29-1	once	NA	TGCAGCGTCACATTGAGTCAGGGTTCGTGGGAAAAACTGTTTTTT	CSVTLSQGSWEKLFF